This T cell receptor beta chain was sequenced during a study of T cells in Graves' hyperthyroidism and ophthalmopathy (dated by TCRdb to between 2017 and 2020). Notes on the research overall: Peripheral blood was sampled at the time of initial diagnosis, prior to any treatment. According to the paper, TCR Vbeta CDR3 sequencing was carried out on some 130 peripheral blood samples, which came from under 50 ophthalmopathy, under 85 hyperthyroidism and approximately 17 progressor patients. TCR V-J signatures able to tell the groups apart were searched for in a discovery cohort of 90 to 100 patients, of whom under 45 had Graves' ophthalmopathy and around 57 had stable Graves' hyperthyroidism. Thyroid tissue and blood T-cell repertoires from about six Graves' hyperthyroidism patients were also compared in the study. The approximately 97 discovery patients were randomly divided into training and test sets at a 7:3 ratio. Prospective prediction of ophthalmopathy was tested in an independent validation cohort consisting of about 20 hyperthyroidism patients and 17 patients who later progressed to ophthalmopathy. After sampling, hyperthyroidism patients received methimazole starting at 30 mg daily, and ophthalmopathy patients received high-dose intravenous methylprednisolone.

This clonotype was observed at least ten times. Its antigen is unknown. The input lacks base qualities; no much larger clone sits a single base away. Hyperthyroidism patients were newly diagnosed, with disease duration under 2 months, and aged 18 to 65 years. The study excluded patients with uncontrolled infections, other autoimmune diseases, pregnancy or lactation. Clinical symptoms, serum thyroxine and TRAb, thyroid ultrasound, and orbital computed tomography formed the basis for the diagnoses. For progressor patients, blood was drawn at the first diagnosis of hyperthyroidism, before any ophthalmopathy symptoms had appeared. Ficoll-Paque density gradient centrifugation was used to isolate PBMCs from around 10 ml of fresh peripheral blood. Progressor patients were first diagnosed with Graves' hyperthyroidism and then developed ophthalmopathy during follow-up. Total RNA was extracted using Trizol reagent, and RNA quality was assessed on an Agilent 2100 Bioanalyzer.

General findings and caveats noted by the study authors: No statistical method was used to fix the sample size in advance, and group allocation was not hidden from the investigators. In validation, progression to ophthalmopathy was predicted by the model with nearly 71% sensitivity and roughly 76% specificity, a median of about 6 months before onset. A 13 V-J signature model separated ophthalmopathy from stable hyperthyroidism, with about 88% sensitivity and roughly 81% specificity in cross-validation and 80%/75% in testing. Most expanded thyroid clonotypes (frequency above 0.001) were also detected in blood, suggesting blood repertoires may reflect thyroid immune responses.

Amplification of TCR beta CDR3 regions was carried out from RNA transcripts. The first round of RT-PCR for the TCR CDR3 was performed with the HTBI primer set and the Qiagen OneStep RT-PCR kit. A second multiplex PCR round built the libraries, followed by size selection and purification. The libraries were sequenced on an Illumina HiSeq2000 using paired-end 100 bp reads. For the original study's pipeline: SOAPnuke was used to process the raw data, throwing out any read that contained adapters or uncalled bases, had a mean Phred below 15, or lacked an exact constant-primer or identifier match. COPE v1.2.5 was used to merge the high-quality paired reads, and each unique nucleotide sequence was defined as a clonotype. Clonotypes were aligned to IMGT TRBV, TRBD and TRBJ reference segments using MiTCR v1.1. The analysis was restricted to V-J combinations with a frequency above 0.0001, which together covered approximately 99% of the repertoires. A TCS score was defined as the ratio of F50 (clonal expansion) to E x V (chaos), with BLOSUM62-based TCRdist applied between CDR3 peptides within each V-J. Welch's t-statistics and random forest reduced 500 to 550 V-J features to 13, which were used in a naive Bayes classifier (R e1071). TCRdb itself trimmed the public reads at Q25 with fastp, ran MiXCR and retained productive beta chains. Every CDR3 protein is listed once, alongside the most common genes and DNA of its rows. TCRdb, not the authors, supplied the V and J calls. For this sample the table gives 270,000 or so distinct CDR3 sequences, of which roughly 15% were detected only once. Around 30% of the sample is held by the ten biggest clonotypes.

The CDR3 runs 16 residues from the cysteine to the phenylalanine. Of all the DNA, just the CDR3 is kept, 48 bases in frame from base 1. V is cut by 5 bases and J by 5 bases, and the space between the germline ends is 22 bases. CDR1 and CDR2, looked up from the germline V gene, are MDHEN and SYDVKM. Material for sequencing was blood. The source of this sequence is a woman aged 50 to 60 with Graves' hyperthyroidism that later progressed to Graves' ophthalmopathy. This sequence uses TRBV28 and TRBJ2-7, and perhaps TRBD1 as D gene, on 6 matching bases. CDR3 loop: CASSLYTGFPVHEQYF. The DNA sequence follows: TGTGCCAGCAGTCTCTACACAGGGTTTCCAGTCCACGAGCAGTACTTC.